The 14 T cell receptor beta chains below all came from one sample that was sequenced in a study of vaccination effects on CD4 cells after COVID-19. After expansion with viral peptide pools in the ViraFEST assay, antigen-specific CD4+ T cells were sequenced. Cultured cells yielded isolated CD4+ T cells after nine to ten days. PCR-confirmed SARS-CoV-2 infection occurred in the person between March and December 2020. The antigens these receptors bind are not known. Clones were read by immunoSEQ multiplex PCR, and TCRdb kept only the in-frame ones, dropping some. The data contain 70,000 or so clones, around 70% of them seen just once; the ten biggest clones take up 5%. Sequencing used CD4+ T cells from PBMCs cultured with HIV peptides, obtained before COVID-19 vaccination. Subset given: HIV-1 Nef peptide pool negative control/reference culture. These receptors were obtained from a human donor who had a prior SARS-CoV-2 infection.

This clone was seen a few times. The sample holds other DNA sequences that translate to the same CDR3. The chain is built from TRBV5-4 and TRBJ2-7; D assignment may be TRBD1 or TRBD2 (5 bases each). Looked up from germline, CDR1 is SGHNT and CDR2 is YYREEE (reference sequence). Trimming stripped 4 bases from V and 1 base from J, with 9 bases between. The CDR3 runs to 13 residues. The CDR3 DNA follows: TGTGCCAGCAGCCGGGACCCTTCCTACGAGCAGTACTTC. Residues: CASSRDPSYEQYF.

The V and J genes are TRBV14 and TRBJ1-2; possible D gene TRBD1, 6 bases. V lost 1 base and J 4 bases, leaving 7 bases between the germline ends. The CDR3 length is 13 residues. The germline CDR1 and CDR2 sequences are SGHDN and FVKESK. The CDR3 reads CASSQGTVYGYTF. The CDR3 DNA sequence: TGTGCCAGCAGCCAAGGGACAGTCTATGGCTACACCTTC.

The chain links TRBV14 to TRBJ1-4, with D uncertain. There are 14 residues in the CDR3. V gave up 4 bases and J gave up 5 bases, with 11 bases separating them. Per the germline V gene, CDR1 is SGHDN and CDR2 is FVKESK. The CDR3 DNA follows: TGTGCCAGCAGCCCCCGACGGGTAAATGAAAAACTGTTTTTT. Its protein is CASSPRRVNEKLFF.

The chain has TRBV7-3 and TRBJ2-5; a weak D match, TRBD1 (5 bases). V lost 2 bases and J 4 bases, leaving 11 bases between the germline ends. The CDR3 contains 14 residues. Germline V lookup: CDR1 SGHTA, CDR2 FQGTGA. The CDR3 DNA follows: TGTGCCAGCAGCTTAGATCCAGGGTCAGAGACCCAGTACTTC. It is translated as CASSLDPGSETQYF.

This sequence joins TRBV6-5 and TRBJ2-2, with 8 bases matching TRBD2. There are 16 residues in the CDR3. From germline, CDR1 is MNHEY and CDR2 SVGAGI. Germline trimming cut 1 base from V and 0 bases from J; bases unmatched to any gene: 1. The CDR3 is CASSYFGGANTGELFF. As DNA, the CDR3 is TGTGCCAGCAGTTACTTCGGGGGGGCGAACACCGGGGAGCTGTTTTTT.

This rearrangement joins TRBV5-6 to TRBJ1-1; D is unresolved. The CDR3 loop spans 13 amino acids. Germline V gives CDR1 SGHDT, CDR2 YYEEEE. V was trimmed by 0 bases and J by 2 bases, leaving 5 bases between them. In DNA form, the CDR3 reads TGTGCCAGCAGCTTGGCTCCTAACACTGAAGCTTTCTTT. Its protein is CASSLAPNTEAFF. Filled out from reference TRBV5-6 and TRBJ1-1, the complete variable domain reads DAGVTQSPTHLIKTRGQQVTLRCSPKSGHDTVSWYQQALGQGPQFIFQYYEEEERQRGNFPDRFSGHQFPNYSSELNVNALLLGDSALYLCASSLAPNTEAFFGQGTRLTVV.

In regard to this clone: At one end, the junction sequence differs from germline, possibly due to a read error. The chain is built from TRBV2 and TRBJ2-3; D is uncertain. Per germline, CDR1 SNHLY and CDR2 FYNNEI. The CDR3 totals 13 residues. The CDR3 is CASSANSIDTQYF. In DNA, the CDR3 is TGTGCCAGCAGTGCTAATAGCATAGATACGCAGTATTTT. The variable domain in full, completed from reference TRBV2 and TRBJ2-3, reads EPEVTQTPSHQVTQMGQEVILRCVPISNHLYFYWYRQILGQKVEFLVSFYNNEISEKSEIFDDQFSVERPDGSNFTLKIRSTKLEDSAMYFCASSANSIDTQYFGPGTRLTVL.

This chain joins TRBV10-2 and TRBJ1-5; tentatively, D is TRBD1 (5 bases). CDR1 and CDR2 (germline): WSHSY, SAAADI. CDR3 size: 15 residues. The V end lost 2 bases, the J end lost 5 bases, and 13 bases lay between the germline ends. The CDR3 bases are TGCGCCAGCAGTGAGATGGGGCAGGGAGATCAGCCCCAGCATTTT. This codes for CASSEMGQGDQPQHF.

This rearrangement joins TRBV5-4 to TRBJ2-3, with D hard to call. This CDR3 is 14 amino acids long. Trimming removed 3 bases at V and 5 bases at J, with 13 bases between. The germline V gene has CDR1 SGHNT and CDR2 YYREEE (reference sequence). Here the CDR3 reads CASSSPYTGDTQYF. The CDR3 DNA sequence: TGTGCCAGCAGCTCCCCCTATACGGGAGATACGCAGTATTTT.

The V call is TRBV6-5, the J call TRBJ1-6; 8 bases are a match to TRBD1. Germline V gives CDR1 MNHEY, CDR2 SVGAGI. This CDR3 comprises 14 residues. The trim removed 6 bases at V and 7 bases at J, leaving 5 bases unmatched. The CDR3 bases are TGTGCCAGCAGACAGGGGGGAAACAATTCACCCCTCCACTTT. This translates into CASRQGGNNSPLHF.

This sequence joins TRBV11-3 and TRBJ2-1, with a possible D match to TRBD2 (6 bases). The CDR3 is made up of 15 amino acids. Germline CDR1 SGHNT, CDR2 YENEEA. The V end lost 2 bases, the J end lost 0 bases, and 8 bases lay between the germline ends. The CDR3 region has the DNA TGTGCCAGCAGCTTACGGGGAGGCTCCTACAATGAGCAGTTCTTC. It specifies CASSLRGGSYNEQFF. Supplemented by reference TRBV11-3 and TRBJ2-1, the full variable domain reads EAGVVQSPRYKIIEKKQPVAFWCNPISGHNTLYWYLQNLGQGPELLIRYENEEAVDDSQLPKDRFSAERLKGVDSTLKIQPAELGDSAVYLCASSLRGGSYNEQFFGPGTRLTVL.

J is TRBJ1-1 and V is TRBV7-6; D is possibly TRBD1 (6 bases). Between the trimmed V and J ends, which lost 0 bases and 1 base, there was a span of 9 bases. CDR3 length equals 15 residues. Germline loops: CDR1 SGHVS, CDR2 FNYEAQ. CDR3: CASSLAQGGNTEAFF. The CDR3 nucleotides read TGTGCCAGCAGCTTAGCGCAAGGGGGGAACACTGAAGCTTTCTTT. Complete variable domain (other parts from reference TRBV7-6 and TRBJ1-1): GAGVSQSPRYKVTKRGQDVALRCDPISGHVSLYWYRQALGQGPEFLTYFNYEAQQDKSGLPNDRFSAERPEGSISTLTIQRTEQRDSAMYRCASSLAQGGNTEAFFGQGTRLTVV.

This clone was found once. The V call is TRBV18, the J call TRBJ1-1; possible D gene TRBD1, 5 bases. Germline loops: CDR1 KGHSH, CDR2 LQKENI. The CDR3 consists of 16 residues. The V gene lost 3 bases and the J gene lost 1 base, with 15 bases spanning the gap. CDR3 sequence (DNA): TGTGCCAGCTCACCTTTAGAGGGGATGAGGAACACTGAAGCTTTCTTT. Encoded protein: CASSPLEGMRNTEAFF.

The sample holds a few counts of this clone. The V gene is TRBV5-4, the J gene TRBJ2-3; TRBD2 is a possible D gene (6 bases). CDR3 size: 12 residues. Germline CDR1 reads SGHNT; CDR2 reads YYREEE (reference sequence). V was pared by 6 bases and J by 3 bases, with 8 bases between. The DNA for the CDR3 is TGTGCCAGCAACGGAGGGACAGATACGCAGTATTTT. Protein sequence: CASNGGTDTQYF.